Shown below are 15 T cell receptor beta chains from a single sample sequenced in a study of response to subunit inactivated influenza vaccine. MiXCR, applied by TCRdb to the RT-PCR reads, yields one record per CDR3 protein. The sample lists over 150,000 distinct CDR3 sequences, about a tenth seen once, with roughly 12% in the top ten. The material sequenced was non-naive T cells sorted from PBMCs, taken roughly 48 days after vaccination. These receptors all stem from a man aged 45 to 65 who received an inactivated influenza vaccine.

This clonotype has only a few counts. The V gene is TRBV7-2, the J gene TRBJ2-7; 9 bases fit TRBD2. CDR1 and CDR2 from the germline V gene are SGHTA and FQGNSA. This CDR3 spans 14 amino acids. V lost 3 bases and J lost 2; bases outside the gene matches: 2. The CDR3 DNA reads as TGTGCCAGCAGCTTGACTAGCGGAGCCTACGAGCAGTACTTC. Protein: CASSLTSGAYEQYF.

This sequence joins TRBV5-1 and TRBJ2-5; the D gene could be TRBD1 or TRBD2 (5 bases each). V was clipped by 0 bases and J by 3 bases, with 15 bases between them. This CDR3 region has 16 residues. Germline V gene lookup returns CDR1 SGHRS and CDR2 YFSETQ. The CDR3 DNA reads TGCGCCAGCAGCTTGGGACCCGGGACCGAAAAAGAGACCCAGTACTTC. Residues: CASSLGPGTEKETQYF.

This clonotype was seen a few times. V usage is TRBV4-3 and J usage is TRBJ2-7; no firm D call. Germline V gene lookup returns CDR1 LGHNA and CDR2 YSLEER. Trimming shortened V by 3 bases and J by 6 bases, and 18 bases separated the two germline ends. The CDR3 runs 15 residues. CDR3 nucleotide sequence: TGCGCCAGCAGCCATCGGTGGGGAACGATTGCCGAGCAGTACTTC. This gives the protein CASSHRWGTIAEQYF.

This clonotype has a handful of counts. The chain uses TRBV11-3 and TRBJ2-3; either TRBD1 or TRBD2 may fit D (5 bases each). The V gene's germline CDR1 is SGHNT and CDR2 YENEEA. The CDR3 totals 14 residues. Trimming removed 0 bases at V and 6 bases at J, with 10 bases between. The DNA for the CDR3 is TGTGCCAGCAGCTTAGAAGGGACCCAGGATACGCAGTATTTT. The encoded protein is CASSLEGTQDTQYF.

The rearrangement joins TRBV4-1 to TRBJ2-5; TRBD2 is a possible D gene (5 bases). Germline V gives CDR1 MGHRA, CDR2 YSYEKL. This CDR3 region has 16 residues. V was pared by 5 bases and J by 1 base, with 17 bases between. The CDR3 reads CASSLNARGTQETQYF. The CDR3 nucleotides read TGCGCCAGCAGCTTAAACGCACGGGGTACCCAAGAGACCCAGTACTTC.

A few counts support this clonotype. The chain employs TRBV14 and TRBJ2-7; the D call may be TRBD1 or TRBD2 (5 bases each). Between the trimmed V and J ends, which lost 2 bases and 3 bases, there was a span of 11 bases. This CDR3 contains 14 residues. The V gene's germline CDR1 is SGHDN and CDR2 FVKESK. The CDR3 DNA sequence: TGTGCCAGCAGCCAACGGGGCAGATACTACGAGCAGTACTTC. Translated: CASSQRGRYYEQYF.

At least ten counts were recorded for this clonotype. This chain joins TRBV5-6 and TRBJ2-1; the D call may be TRBD1 or TRBD2 (6 bases each). Trimming took 0 bases from V and 0 from J, leaving 16 bases between them. The CDR3 covers 18 residues. Germline CDR1 SGHDT, CDR2 YYEEEE. As DNA, the CDR3 is TGTGCCAGCAGCTTGGAGGGGGGCATATCGAGCTCCTACAATGAGCAGTTCTTC. This codes for CASSLEGGISSSYNEQFF.

This clonotype has only a few counts. The chain employs TRBV20-1 and TRBJ1-2; tentative D call: TRBD1 (5 bases). In germline, CDR1 is DFQATT, CDR2 SNEGSKA (reference sequence). Between the trimmed V and J ends, which lost 7 bases and 2 bases, there was a span of 20 bases. This CDR3 is 15 amino acids long. The CDR3 DNA is TGCAGTGGAAAGGGTACAGGTGCAGGAAACTATGGCTACACCTTC. Protein: CSGKGTGAGNYGYTF.

At least ten counts were recorded for this clonotype. One end of the junction does not line up with germline, which may come from a read error. This chain connects TRBV7-7 to TRBJ2-2; tentatively, D is TRBD2 (5 bases). Germline values: CDR1 SSHAT, CDR2 FNYEAQ (reference sequence). CDR3 length: 13 residues. Written as DNA, the CDR3 is TGTGCTAGCAGCTATGGACGGGGCGGGGAGCTGTTTTTT. As protein: CASSYGRGGELFF.

The V call is TRBV9, the J call TRBJ2-2, with 8 bases fitting TRBD2. Losses at the gene ends were 0 bases for V and 0 bases for J; bases not matched to a gene: 4. CDR1 is SGDLS and CDR2 is YYNGEE in the germline V gene. This CDR3 spans 17 amino acids. CDR3 protein: CASSVGATSANTGELFF. CDR3 in DNA: TGTGCCAGCAGCGTAGGGGCGACTAGCGCGAACACCGGGGAGCTGTTTTTT.

This chain joins TRBV27 and TRBJ2-7; D is undetermined. V shed 2 bases and J shed 1 base, with 9 bases lying between them. CDR1 and CDR2 from the germline V gene are MNHEY and SMNVEV (reference sequence). The CDR3 has 14 amino acids. The CDR3 protein is CASSLRPLSYEQYF. As DNA, the CDR3 is TGTGCCAGCAGTTTAAGGCCCCTTTCCTACGAGCAGTACTTC.

Ten or more counts support this clonotype. In DNA form, the CDR3 reads TGTGCCAGCAGCTTAGGTAGAGGGGGATCCTACGAGCAGTACTTC. Its protein product is CASSLGRGGSYEQYF. The chain joins TRBV7-9 to TRBJ2-7, with D maybe TRBD1 (6 bases). V lost 1 base and J lost 1, with 11 bases in between. The germline CDR1 and CDR2 sequences are SEHNR and FQNEAQ (reference sequence). The CDR3 sequence is 15 residues long. Looking up the rest from reference TRBV7-9 and TRBJ2-7 gives the full variable domain: DTGVSQNPRHKITKRGQNVTFRCDPISEHNRLYWYRQTLGQGPEFLTYFQNEAQLEKSRLLSDRFSAERPKGSFSTLEIQRTEQGDSAMYLCASSLGRGGSYEQYFGPGTRLTVT.

The count of this clonotype is one. The J gene is TRBJ2-1, the V gene TRBV24-1; no clear D gene. This CDR3 spans 13 amino acids. Deletions cut 0 bases from V and 10 bases from J, with 9 bases between. Looked up from germline, CDR1 is KGHDR and CDR2 is SFDVKD. The CDR3 region has the DNA TGTGCCACCAGTGATTTGAGGGCTCAAGAGCAGTTCTTC. As protein: CATSDLRAQEQFF.

The J gene is TRBJ2-7, the V gene TRBV10-3; the match to TRBD1 covers 9 bases. The CDR3 loop spans 15 amino acids. Trimming took 4 bases from V and 2 from J; bases not matched to a gene: 6. Per the germline V gene, CDR1 is ENHRY and CDR2 is SYGVKD. In DNA, the CDR3 is TGTGCCATCAGTGGTTTGACAGGGGGGACCTACGAGCAGTACTTC. This gives the protein CAISGLTGGTYEQYF.

The gene calls are TRBV12-3 or TRBV12-4 and TRBJ2-7; TRBD1 or TRBD2 may be the D gene (5 bases each). The CDR3 runs 15 residues. V gave up 8 bases and J gave up 2 bases, with 19 bases separating them. In nucleotides, the CDR3 is TGTGCCAGCTCCCCCCGGGGCAGGACGACCTACGAGCAGTACTTC. Its translation is CASSPRGRTTYEQYF.